The T cell receptor beta chain under discussion was sequenced for a study of T cells in Graves' hyperthyroidism and ophthalmopathy. V lost 5 bases, J lost 0 bases, and 14 bases lay in between. The germline CDR1 and CDR2 sequences are SEHNR and FQNEAQ (reference sequence). This CDR3 has 15 residues. TCR beta CDR3 region amplification was performed from RNA transcripts. Primed by the HTBI set, a first-round RT-PCR was run on the TCR CDR3. Using its own MiXCR run on the multiplex PCR reads, TCRdb lists one record per CDR3 protein. The sample has some 620,000 distinct CDR3 sequences; about a sixth are singletons. At least ten counts were recorded for this clonotype.

Sequenced: blood. The genes are TRBV7-9 and TRBJ2-7; D possibly corresponds to TRBD1 (6 bases). The source is a young woman with Graves' hyperthyroidism. CDR3 in DNA: TGTGCCAGCAGCCCAGGGGCTTCGAGCTCCTACGAGCAGTACTTC. Residues: CASSPGASSSYEQYF.